A single sample is the source of the 5 T cell receptor beta chains below, sequenced in a study of Graves' ophthalmopathy and Graves' hyperthyroidism. Amplified TCR beta CDR3 regions were obtained using RNA transcripts as template. HTBI primers served in a first-round RT-PCR, which a second-round multiplex PCR followed. MiXCR was run by TCRdb on the multiplex PCR reads, yielding one entry per CDR3 protein. The sample carries 580,000 or so distinct CDR3 sequences, roughly 39% recorded once. Sequencing input: peripheral blood or thyroid tissue (not recorded which). Receptors were obtained from an adult man with Graves' hyperthyroidism.

This rearrangement joins TRBV20-1 to TRBJ2-5, with D possibly matching TRBD1 (6 bases). This CDR3 has 14 amino acids. The germline V and J ends were trimmed by 5 bases and 9 bases, with 22 bases remaining between them. Germline loops: CDR1 DFQATT, CDR2 SNEGSKA (reference sequence). Here the CDR3 DNA reads TGCAGTGCTCCTGACAGGCGTGGCAATCAGCCCCAGTACTTC. Encoded protein: CSAPDRRGNQPQYF.

The sample holds a few counts of this clonotype. The V gene is TRBV15, the J gene TRBJ2-5; D possibly corresponds to TRBD1 (5 bases). CDR3 length: 13 residues. Germline V gene sequence: CDR1 LNHNV, CDR2 YYDKDF (reference sequence). Deletions cut 6 bases from V and 5 bases from J, with 13 bases between. CDR3 nucleotide sequence: TGTGCCACCAGTAAGGGGATTTTGGAGACCCAGTACTTC. It specifies CATSKGILETQYF.

A note on this clonotype: This CDR3 is missing its conserved last phenylalanine or tryptophan, likely due to a read error. The DNA is left out, because the CDR3 cannot be placed on it with certainty; the CDR3 is given as TCRdb lists it. V usage is TRBV9 and J usage is TRBJ1-1; whether TRBD1, the table's D call, matches the DNA was not checked. The CDR3 extends over 11 residues, inclusive of both ends. Germline V gene sequence: CDR1 SGDLS, CDR2 YYNGEE. CDR3 residues: CASSARSEGVY.

As concerns this clonotype: This could be a read error, since a much larger clone is one nucleotide away. V gene TRBV7-2 combines with J gene TRBJ1-3; maybe TRBD1 (5 bases). Germline loops: CDR1 SGHTA, CDR2 FQGNSA. V lost 5 bases to trimming and J lost 0 bases, with 17 bases between them. The CDR3 length is 17 residues. CDR3 DNA: TGTGCCAGCAGCCTACTGTTACAGGAGAGCTCTGGAAACACCATATATTTT. Protein: CASSLLLQESSGNTIYF.

This clonotype was seen at least ten times. The rearrangement uses TRBV7-2 and TRBJ1-6; D may be TRBD1 (6 bases). CDR1 is SGHTA and CDR2 is FQGNSA in the germline V gene. This CDR3 is built from 19 residues. Trimming took 5 bases from V and 6 from J, leaving 26 bases between them. CDR3 coding DNA: TGTGCCAGCAGCCTCAGGGGCCTTACAACGTTATGGGGTAATTCACCCCTCCACTTT. It codes for CASSLRGLTTLWGNSPLHF.